These 15 T cell receptor beta chains share one sample of origin, sequenced in a study of CD8 T cells in ankylosing spondylitis. Study-wide results and caveats: Blood from ankylosing spondylitis patients appeared to carry a characteristic eight-variant TCR beta motif.

TCRdb ran MiXCR on the 5' RACE reads and lists one entry per CDR3 protein. The sample includes 800,000 to 900,000 distinct CDR3 sequences, about 12% of them seen just once. Their recognized antigens are unknown. Material for sequencing was blood, either unsorted or a sorted T cell fraction (not recorded which). These receptors all come from a male donor with ankylosing spondylitis.

J is TRBJ1-2 and V is TRBV6-6, with D unclear. Trimming shortened V by 6 bases and J by 6 bases, and 14 bases separated the two germline ends. Germline V gene data show CDR1 as MNHNY and CDR2 as SVGAGI (reference sequence). This CDR3 spans 13 amino acids. The CDR3 here is CASSTLGRNGYTF. CDR3 sequence (DNA): TGTGCCAGCAGCACCTTAGGAAGAAATGGCTACACCTTC.

The rearrangement uses TRBV10-3 and TRBJ1-1; TRBD1 matches at 9 bases. Germline V gene data show CDR1 as ENHRY and CDR2 as SYGVKD. The CDR3 contains 15 residues. Trimming at V came to 5 bases and at J to 3 bases, leaving 7 bases not matched to a gene. The CDR3 loop is CAISPEDRGDTEAFF. The CDR3 DNA sequence: TGTGCCATCAGTCCTGAAGACAGGGGGGACACTGAAGCTTTCTTT.

This clonotype was recorded many times. V is TRBV20-1 and J is TRBJ2-3; D uncertain. The V end lost 6 bases, the J end lost 9 bases, and 16 bases lay between the germline ends. Germline CDR1 is DFQATT and CDR2 is SNEGSKA (reference sequence). The CDR3 runs to 12 residues. The CDR3 nucleotides read TGCAGTGCCCAACGCGGTGCGGTCACGCAGTATTTT. Its protein is CSAQRGAVTQYF.

The table lists this clonotype with many counts. V is TRBV12-3 or TRBV12-4 and J is TRBJ1-2; D perhaps matches TRBD1 (5 bases). The CDR3 sequence is 12 residues long. V was clipped by 9 bases and J by 0 bases, with 8 bases between them. The chain's CDR3 is CASRQSNYGYTF. Written as DNA, the CDR3 is TGTGCCAGTCGACAGTCTAACTATGGCTACACCTTC.

This clonotype was seen at least ten times. V gene TRBV5-1 combines with J gene TRBJ2-1, with a tentative D call TRBD1 (5 bases). This CDR3 region has 14 residues. V lost 5 bases and J 1 base, leaving 10 bases between the germline ends. Germline V gene data show CDR1 as SGHRS and CDR2 as YFSETQ. In nucleotides, the CDR3 is TGCGCCAGCAGTCGAGCAGGGTCCTACAATGAGCAGTTCTTC. It codes for CASSRAGSYNEQFF.

The chain has TRBV4-3 and TRBJ2-1, with 7 bases lining up with TRBD2. Germline trimming cut 2 bases from V and 0 bases from J; bases unmatched to any gene: 4. This CDR3 has 16 residues. The germline V gene has CDR1 LGHNA and CDR2 YSLEER. CDR3 coding DNA: TGCGCCAGCAGCCAACTAGCGGTGAGCTCCTACAATGAGCAGTTCTTC. The encoded protein is CASSQLAVSSYNEQFF.

The chain recombines TRBV7-9 with TRBJ2-7; D perhaps matches TRBD2 (7 bases). In germline, CDR1 is SEHNR, CDR2 FQNEAQ (reference sequence). The CDR3 covers 16 residues. V shed 5 bases and J shed 2 bases, with 19 bases lying between them. The CDR3 here is CASSPRGARSPYEQYF. In nucleotides, the CDR3 is TGTGCCAGCAGCCCCCGGGGGGCTAGGTCCCCCTACGAGCAGTACTTC.

This clonotype has only a few counts. The V and J genes are TRBV10-1 and TRBJ1-1; maybe TRBD1 (6 bases). Between the trimmed V and J ends, which lost 7 bases and 4 bases, there was a span of 13 bases. This CDR3 contains 13 residues. Germline V gene sequence: CDR1 WNHNN, CDR2 SYGVQD (reference sequence). CDR3 in DNA: TGCGCCAGCACCCAGGGGCCGGGCACTGAAGCTTTCTTT. Translated, it gives CASTQGPGTEAFF.

There are a few counts of this clonotype. This sequence joins TRBV12-3 or TRBV12-4 and TRBJ1-2, with a possible D match to TRBD1 (5 bases). Between the trimmed V and J ends, which lost 8 bases and 4 bases, there was a span of 14 bases. This CDR3 is built from 13 residues. The CDR3 DNA reads TGTGCCAGCGCCCAAGGGCAGGGCTATGGCTACACCTTC. It yields the protein CASAQGQGYGYTF.

This chain joins TRBV12-3 or TRBV12-4 and TRBJ2-6, with a possible D match to TRBD2 (5 bases). V was clipped by 10 bases and J by 4 bases, with 14 bases between them. The CDR3 has 14 residues. CDR3 bases: TGTGCCACCAAGACTACGCGGGGGGCCAACGTCCTGACTTTC. As protein: CATKTTRGANVLTF.

The table lists this clonotype with many counts. The DNA for the CDR3 is TGTGCCAGCAGCTTACCCCGGGACAGGGGGGAAAAACTGTTTTTT. This gives the protein CASSLPRDRGEKLFF. The chain employs TRBV7-2 and TRBJ1-4, with TRBD1 matching over 11 bases. The J segment lost 8 bases and the V segment lost 2 bases, leaving 4 bases of the junction unmatched. The CDR3 runs 15 residues. Germline-derived CDR1 and CDR2 are SGHTA and FQGNSA.

This chain links TRBV20-1 with TRBJ2-3; TRBD1 aligns across 10 bases. Germline CDR1 and CDR2: DFQATT and SNEGSKA (reference sequence). The CDR3 is 18 amino acids. Trimming took 5 bases from V and 0 from J; bases not matched to a gene: 14. CDR3 nucleotide sequence: TGCAGTGCTCCCGGGACAGGGGATGGCCTTACTAGCACAGATACGCAGTATTTT. Protein product: CSAPGTGDGLTSTDTQYF.

This clonotype was observed a few times. The V gene is TRBV11-2, the J gene TRBJ2-3; perhaps TRBD2 as D (5 bases). The CDR3 is 16 amino acids. V was pared by 5 bases and J by 0 bases, with 15 bases between. Germline values: CDR1 SGHAT, CDR2 FQNNGV. The CDR3 reads CASSALSGTSTDTQYF. The CDR3 nucleotides are TGTGCCAGCAGCGCCCTCAGCGGTACGAGCACAGATACGCAGTATTTT.

V usage is TRBV29-1 and J usage is TRBJ2-3; 8 bases are shared with TRBD1. Losses at the gene ends were 7 bases for V and 2 bases for J; bases not matched to a gene: 8. This CDR3 region has 14 residues. Germline assignment: CDR1 SQVTM and CDR2 ANQGSEA. DNA of the CDR3: TGCAGCGGACAGGGGTTTCCCAACACAGATACGCAGTATTTT. It translates to CSGQGFPNTDTQYF.

The V gene is TRBV3-1, the J gene TRBJ2-1; D not certain. Germline V gives CDR1 LGHDT, CDR2 YNNKEL (reference sequence). This CDR3 is built from 14 residues. V lost 1 base to trimming and J lost 5 bases, with 9 bases between them. The CDR3 is CASSQGSLHNEQFF. The DNA of the CDR3 is TGTGCCAGCAGCCAAGGTTCCCTACACAATGAGCAGTTCTTC.